This passage covers 7 T cell receptor beta chains from one sample sequenced in a study of regulatory T cells in long-lasting Graves disease. Time point defined: newly diagnosed GD, antithyroid drugs for less than 3 months. From PBMCs, RNA was extracted and then used to make the TCR library. Through Arm-PCR of CDR3 regions and iRepertoire HTBI primers, TCR beta libraries were built. TCRdb re-derived calls from the multiplex PCR reads in MiXCR, one entry per CDR3 protein. The sample has 380,000 or so distinct CDR3 sequences; 15% to 20% are singletons. The same sample was also studied in work on T cells in Graves' hyperthyroidism and ophthalmopathy.

Sample: peripheral blood mononuclear cells (PBMCs), taken at new diagnosis, from a patient treated with antithyroid drugs. The source is a woman younger than 35 with Graves disease.

This clonotype has a handful of counts. This chain connects TRBV5-1 to TRBJ1-2; a possible D gene is TRBD1 (6 bases). V was cut by 6 bases and J by 3 bases, with 18 bases left in between. This CDR3 is 15 amino acids long. CDR1 and CDR2 from the germline V gene are SGHRS and YFSETQ. The CDR3 loop is CASTTATGYDYGYTF. The CDR3 region has the DNA TGCGCCAGCACCACCGCTACAGGGTATGACTATGGCTACACCTTC.

The rearrangement joins TRBV19 to TRBJ1-2; 8 bases fit TRBD1. This CDR3 spans 14 amino acids. The germline CDR1 and CDR2 sequences are LNHDA and SQIVND (reference sequence). J gave up 3 bases and V 7 bases, and 7 bases lay outside the gene matches. The DNA of the CDR3 is TGTGCCAGTATCCGGACAGGGACTTACTATGGCTACACCTTC. Residues: CASIRTGTYYGYTF.

The sample holds a few counts of this clonotype. This chain's CDR3 is CASSQDRAGGADGNTIYF. CDR3 coding DNA: TGCGCCAGCAGCCAAGATAGGGCAGGGGGCGCGGATGGAAACACCATATATTTT. The V and J genes are TRBV4-1 and TRBJ1-3, with 8 bases aligning to TRBD1. V gave up 0 bases and J gave up 3 bases; unmatched junction bases: 10. CDR3 size: 18 residues. The germline gives CDR1 MGHRA, CDR2 YSYEKL.

As for this clonotype: One base away lies a much larger clone, so this may be a sequencing read error. V and J are TRBV6-1 and TRBJ2-7; tentative D call: TRBD1 (5 bases). This CDR3 contains 10 residues. The ends were cut back, 11 bases at V and 3 bases at J, with 8 bases in the middle. Germline V gene data show CDR1 as MNHNS and CDR2 as SASEGT. The CDR3 DNA follows: TGTGCCTGCACAGGCTACGAGCAGTACTTC. Translated: CACTGYEQYF.

This clonotype was detected many times. DNA for the CDR3: TGCAGCGTCCGGCAGGGGCGATACACAGATACGCAGTATTTT. Protein sequence: CSVRQGRYTDTQYF. The genes are TRBV29-1 and TRBJ2-3; TRBD1 might be the D (6 bases). This CDR3 contains 14 residues. Deletions cut 6 bases from V and 2 bases from J, with 15 bases between. The V gene's germline CDR1 is SQVTM and CDR2 ANQGSEA.

The J gene is TRBJ2-6, the V gene TRBV6-5; D is ambiguous. Germline V gene sequence: CDR1 MNHEY, CDR2 SVGAGI. The V and J ends lost 4 bases and 0 bases respectively, with 7 bases between them. This CDR3 comprises 15 residues. DNA for the CDR3: TGTGCCAGCAGTTTGTTGGTCTCTGGGGCCAACGTCCTGACTTTC. Residues: CASSLLVSGANVLTF.

This clonotype was detected a few times. V gene TRBV10-3 combines with J gene TRBJ1-2; a weak D match, TRBD1 (5 bases). Germline V CDR1 and CDR2: ENHRY, SYGVKD. Trimming shortened V by 7 bases and J by 4 bases, and 10 bases separated the two germline ends. The CDR3 totals 12 residues. The chain's CDR3 is CAIIGQGYGYTF. In DNA, the CDR3 is TGTGCCATCATCGGCCAGGGCTATGGCTACACCTTC.